Following are 4 T cell receptor beta chains from one sample sequenced in a study of T cell clones after liver transplantation (dated by TCRdb to between 2018 and 2021). The library was generated by the immunoSEQ multiplex PCR assay. As stored in TCRdb, this immuneACCESS dataset retains in-frame rearrangements with V and J assigned. A fraction of the clones does not appear; measured against another copy, unresolved V genes explain less than half of the discrepancy, and the remainder lacks a known reason. Across this sample there are approximately 51,000 clones, with 55% to 75% seen only once. Of the sample, about 9.9% falls within the top ten clones. This specimen consisted of CD4+ T cells from blood, obtained 52 to 60 months after liver transplant. These receptor sequences come from a human patient who received a liver transplant. Some T cells present after a transplant may be cells of the graft donor.

This rearrangement joins TRBV28 to TRBJ2-7; no clear D. The V gene lost 8 bases and the J gene lost 1 base, with 15 bases spanning the gap. CDR3 length: 14 amino acids. Germline CDR1 is MDHEN and CDR2 is SYDVKM. The CDR3 reads CASPPNGRSYEQYF. The CDR3 DNA follows: TGTGCCAGCCCACCAAATGGCCGATCCTACGAGCAGTACTTC.

With regard to this clone: Other DNA variants within this sample encode the same CDR3. The rearrangement joins TRBV5-1 to TRBJ2-3, with D possibly being TRBD2 (6 bases). Germline assignment: CDR1 SGHRS and CDR2 YFSETQ. The CDR3 totals 14 residues. With 4 bases removed from V and 2 bases from J, the gap between germline ends came to 11 bases. Here the CDR3 DNA reads TGCGCCAGCAGCCTGGCGGGGCTCACAGATACGCAGTATTTT. Protein sequence: CASSLAGLTDTQYF.

J is TRBJ1-5 and V is TRBV2; D might be TRBD1 (5 bases). V lost 0 bases and J lost 3, with 12 bases in between. In germline, CDR1 is SNHLY, CDR2 FYNNEI. This CDR3 contains 16 residues. In DNA, the CDR3 is TGTGCCAGCAGTGAAGCTCGGGGGGTTCCCAATCAGCCCCAGCATTTT. Translation gives CASSEARGVPNQPQHF.

V gene TRBV7-2 combines with J gene TRBJ2-7; TRBD1 matches 7 bases. The CDR3 covers 16 residues. V lost 0 bases and J lost 0; bases outside the gene matches: 5. CDR1 and CDR2 (germline): SGHTA, FQGNSA. The CDR3 sequence: CASSLAGTENSYEQYF. The CDR3, as DNA: TGTGCCAGCAGCTTAGCTGGGACAGAAAACTCCTACGAGCAGTACTTC.